What follows describes a single TCR beta chain. This CDR3 is built from 13 residues. The germline CDR1 and CDR2 sequences are SGHNT and YENEEA. The germline V and J ends were trimmed by 2 bases and 5 bases, with 10 bases remaining between them. The data were taken from a study of graft-versus-host responses after intestinal transplantation. Some clones are missing from TCRdb's copy, which holds only in-frame ones; the method was immunoSEQ multiplex PCR. Counted here are about 10,000 clones, about 93% occurring once; the ten biggest clones make up over 2%. J is TRBJ2-7 and V is TRBV11-3; D is uncertain. The sample here was PBMCs, taken just over 42 days after intestinal transplant. The origin of this receptor is a human patient who received an intestinal transplant, so some T cells may come from the graft donor. CDR3 amino acids: CASSLLATHEQYF. The CDR3 coding sequence is TGTGCCAGCAGCTTATTGGCCACTCACGAGCAGTACTTC.